The next 21 T cell receptor beta chains were all read from a single sample in a study of cytomegalovirus exposure and HLA in healthy donors. TCRdb's copy holds only in-frame clones and misses some; the assay was immunoSEQ multiplex PCR. The data show around 91,000 clones, 80% to 95% seen once. Sequencing input: PBMCs. The source is a woman under 40 in good health and CMV-seropositive.

The chain links TRBV7-2 to TRBJ2-1; tentative D call: TRBD1 (5 bases). V lost 4 bases, J lost 1 base, and 8 bases lay in between. Germline V lookup: CDR1 SGHTA, CDR2 FQGNSA. CDR3 length: 14 residues. The CDR3 DNA reads TGTGCCAGCAGCTATGACAGTTCCTACAATGAGCAGTTCTTC. Translation: CASSYDSSYNEQFF.

The chain joins TRBV27 to TRBJ2-7; D is undetermined. The CDR3 extends over 14 amino acids. Trimming removed 4 bases at V and 3 bases at J, with 13 bases between. From germline, CDR1 is MNHEY and CDR2 SMNVEV (reference sequence). This chain's CDR3 is CASSYQARRYEQYF. The CDR3 DNA reads TGTGCCAGCAGTTACCAGGCGAGACGCTACGAGCAGTACTTC.

The genes are TRBV28 and TRBJ2-7; 7 bases are shared with TRBD1. CDR3 length equals 12 residues. CDR1 is MDHEN, CDR2 SYDVKM, per germline. The V and J ends lost 6 bases and 9 bases, in that order; junction bases with no gene match: 8. The CDR3 loop is CASSLRGLGQYF. The CDR3 coding sequence is TGTGCCAGCAGCTTAAGGGGGCTGGGGCAGTACTTC.

The J gene is TRBJ1-2, the V gene TRBV6-5; D is uncertain. The CDR3 length is 15 residues. Germline V CDR1 and CDR2: MNHEY, SVGAGI. V was shortened by 2 bases and J by 5 bases, with 15 bases between the two germline ends. The CDR3 loop is CASSYSRSREYGYTF. The CDR3 DNA reads TGTGCCAGCAGTTACAGCAGGTCTCGAGAGTATGGCTACACCTTC.

This chain connects TRBV5-6 to TRBJ1-1; D is ambiguous. CDR3 length equals 11 residues. Looked up from germline, CDR1 is SGHDT and CDR2 is YYEEEE. V lost 4 bases and J lost 1, with 2 bases in between. Written as DNA, the CDR3 is TGTGCCAGCAGCCGGAACACTGAAGCTTTCTTT. Encoded protein: CASSRNTEAFF.

The V gene is TRBV5-1, the J gene TRBJ2-6, with 11 positions matching TRBD2. The CDR3 has 15 residues. The germline CDR1 and CDR2 sequences are SGHRS and YFSETQ. V shed 7 bases, J shed 2 bases, and the junction held 2 bases outside the gene matches. This CDR3 is CASYSGGAGANVLTF. The CDR3 nucleotides are TGCGCCAGCTATAGCGGGGGGGCTGGGGCCAACGTCCTGACTTTC.

This clone appeared once. The rearrangement joins TRBV9 to TRBJ2-7; tentative D call: TRBD1 (6 bases). V was cut by 5 bases and J by 0 bases, with 12 bases left in between. The germline CDR1 and CDR2 sequences are SGDLS and YYNGEE. The CDR3 contains 14 residues. Here the CDR3 reads CASSRTASSYEQYF. CDR3 nucleotides: TGTGCCAGCAGTCGGACAGCGAGCTCCTACGAGCAGTACTTC.

This clone was picked up one time. The chain combines TRBV5-1 with TRBJ2-7; no clear D. CDR1 is SGHRS, CDR2 YFSETQ, per germline. V was cut by 2 bases and J by 2 bases, with 8 bases left in between. This CDR3 contains 13 residues. The CDR3, as DNA: TGCGCCAGCAGCTTCGGTCAGGCCTACGAGCAGTACTTC. This codes for CASSFGQAYEQYF.

This clone has only one observation. The CDR3 region has the DNA TGCGCCAGCAGCTTTTCGTCGAATCAGCCCCAGCATTTT. Protein product: CASSFSSNQPQHF. The chain combines TRBV5-1 with TRBJ1-5; unclear D gene. CDR3 length: 13 amino acids. Germline V CDR1 and CDR2: SGHRS, YFSETQ. V lost 2 bases and J lost 4, with 7 bases in between. Full variable domain (missing parts from reference TRBV5-1 and TRBJ1-5): KAGVTQTPRYLIKTRGQQVTLSCSPISGHRSVSWYQQTPGQGLQFLFEYFSETQRNKGNFPGRFSGRQFSNSRSEMNVSTLELGDSALYLCASSFSSNQPQHFGDGTRLSIL.

CDR3 protein: CASSADRPPYEQYF. The CDR3 DNA reads TGTGCCAGCAGCGCCGACAGGCCCCCCTACGAGCAGTACTTC. V gene TRBV28 combines with J gene TRBJ2-7, with a tentative D call TRBD1 (6 bases). Germline V gives CDR1 MDHEN, CDR2 SYDVKM. The CDR3 extends over 14 amino acids. Trimming pared 6 bases from V and 2 bases from J, leaving 14 bases between.

V gene TRBV7-2 combines with J gene TRBJ2-4; maybe TRBD1 (5 bases). V lost 1 base, J lost 7 bases, and 11 bases lay in between. This CDR3 spans 14 amino acids. Germline values: CDR1 SGHTA, CDR2 FQGNSA. The CDR3 loop is CASSLGVGVNIQYF. CDR3 nucleotides: TGTGCCAGCAGCTTAGGGGTAGGGGTGAACATTCAGTACTTC.

The chain combines TRBV6-6 with TRBJ2-4; D might be TRBD1 (5 bases). The CDR3 totals 13 residues. Germline V gene lookup returns CDR1 MNHNY and CDR2 SVGAGI (reference sequence). The V end lost 6 bases, the J end lost 7 bases, and 13 bases lay between the germline ends. Here the CDR3 reads CASSSDRGNIQYF. The CDR3 DNA follows: TGTGCCAGCAGCTCAGACAGAGGCAACATTCAGTACTTC.

This clone came up once. The rearrangement links TRBV4-3 to TRBJ2-7; weak D call: TRBD1 (5 bases). The CDR3 covers 15 residues. Trimming removed 1 base from V and 2 bases from J, with 12 bases in between. Germline CDR1 LGHNA, CDR2 YSLEER. DNA of the CDR3: TGCGCCAGCAGCCAAGGCCAGGGTGACCCCTACGAGCAGTACTTC. Its translation is CASSQGQGDPYEQYF.

This rearrangement joins TRBV11-2 to TRBJ2-1; D is perhaps TRBD1 (6 bases). Looked up from germline, CDR1 is SGHAT and CDR2 is FQNNGV. The V and J ends lost 0 bases and 10 bases respectively, with 13 bases between them. CDR3 length: 14 amino acids. Here the CDR3 DNA reads TGTGCCAGCAGCTTAGAGTACAGGGTTAAGGAGCAGTTCTTC. Its protein product is CASSLEYRVKEQFF.

This chain connects TRBV9 to TRBJ2-2, with TRBD2 matching over 11 bases. Germline V lookup: CDR1 SGDLS, CDR2 YYNGEE. This CDR3 has 16 amino acids. The J segment lost 7 bases and the V segment lost 3 bases, leaving 8 bases of the junction unmatched. The CDR3 bases are TGTGCCAGCAGCGCTAACAACCTAGCGGGGGGCGGGGAGCTGTTTTTT. As protein: CASSANNLAGGGELFF.

In DNA, the CDR3 is TGCGCCAGCAGCACGAGACAGGGAGACTACGAGCAGTACTTC. Translated: CASSTRQGDYEQYF. This sequence joins TRBV4-3 and TRBJ2-7; TRBD1 agrees at 7 bases. CDR1 and CDR2 (germline): LGHNA, YSLEER. The CDR3 length is 14 residues. V lost 5 bases to trimming and J lost 3 bases; unmatched junction nucleotides: 7.

The count of this clone is one. V gene TRBV27 combines with J gene TRBJ2-2; 9 bases are shared with TRBD1. Per the germline V gene, CDR1 is MNHEY and CDR2 is SMNVEV (reference sequence). The junction had 6 bases not matched to a gene; V was cut back by 0 bases and J by 4 bases. This CDR3 spans 17 amino acids. The CDR3 bases are TGTGCCAGCAGTTTATCCGGGACAGGGCCTCGCACCGGGGAGCTGTTTTTT. Its translation is CASSLSGTGPRTGELFF.

The rearrangement links TRBV9 to TRBJ1-2, with D perhaps matching TRBD1 (6 bases). The CDR3 totals 14 residues. Germline CDR1 reads SGDLS; CDR2 reads YYNGEE. V gave up 0 bases and J gave up 7 bases, with 13 bases separating them. CDR3 loop: CASSVDGTGSGYTF. The CDR3 DNA reads TGTGCCAGCAGCGTAGATGGAACAGGGTCTGGCTACACCTTC.

This CDR3 is CSAEQGVSGELFF. The CDR3, as DNA: TGCAGCGCAGAACAGGGAGTCTCCGGGGAGCTGTTTTTT. The V call is TRBV29-1, the J call TRBJ2-2; D might be TRBD1 (6 bases). Per the germline V gene, CDR1 is SQVTM and CDR2 is ANQGSEA. There are 13 residues in the CDR3. V was shortened by 7 bases and J by 6 bases, with 15 bases between the two germline ends.

The sample holds one count of this clone. The chain recombines TRBV9 with TRBJ2-3; 7 bases map to TRBD2. This CDR3 comprises 16 residues. V shed 0 bases, J shed 1 base, and the junction held 5 bases outside the gene matches. Germline lookup yields CDR1 SGDLS and CDR2 YYNGEE. The CDR3 protein is CASSVGGGGGTDTQYF. CDR3 in DNA: TGTGCCAGCAGCGTAGGGGGGGGAGGAGGCACAGATACGCAGTATTTT.

V is TRBV4-3 and J is TRBJ2-5; D call uncertain. V shed 4 bases and J shed 2 bases, with 8 bases lying between them. Germline-derived CDR1 and CDR2 are LGHNA and YSLEER. CDR3 length: 13 residues. DNA for the CDR3: TGCGCCAGCAGCCTTAGCTTTCAAGAGACCCAGTACTTC. Protein sequence: CASSLSFQETQYF.